This record concerns one TCR beta chain sequence. Its antigen is still unknown. This specimen belongs to a study of T cell responses to AZD1222 COVID-19 vaccine. Notes on the study in general: Repertoires were collected only later (after the peak T cell response had occurred). Females outnumbered males among donors, who were mostly white British; clonal diversity was possibly underestimated. Regions left unmutated in variants are reportedly the target of nearly half of spike-specific TCRs.

The table came from immunoSEQ multiplex PCR; TCRdb's copy has only in-frame clones and leaves some out. Of more than 110,000 clones listed, 92% are singletons. With 2 bases removed from V and 6 bases from J, the gap between germline ends came to 11 bases. This CDR3 is 14 amino acids long. In germline, CDR1 is MDHEN, CDR2 SYDVKM. This TCR derives from an adult in good health. The specimen comprised peripheral blood, sampled on day 0 of AZD1222 vaccination. V gene TRBV28 combines with J gene TRBJ1-5; D perhaps matches TRBD1 (6 bases). CDR3 in amino acids: CASSLRTAGQPQHF. Written as DNA, the CDR3 is TGTGCCAGCAGTTTAAGGACAGCAGGTCAGCCCCAGCATTTT.